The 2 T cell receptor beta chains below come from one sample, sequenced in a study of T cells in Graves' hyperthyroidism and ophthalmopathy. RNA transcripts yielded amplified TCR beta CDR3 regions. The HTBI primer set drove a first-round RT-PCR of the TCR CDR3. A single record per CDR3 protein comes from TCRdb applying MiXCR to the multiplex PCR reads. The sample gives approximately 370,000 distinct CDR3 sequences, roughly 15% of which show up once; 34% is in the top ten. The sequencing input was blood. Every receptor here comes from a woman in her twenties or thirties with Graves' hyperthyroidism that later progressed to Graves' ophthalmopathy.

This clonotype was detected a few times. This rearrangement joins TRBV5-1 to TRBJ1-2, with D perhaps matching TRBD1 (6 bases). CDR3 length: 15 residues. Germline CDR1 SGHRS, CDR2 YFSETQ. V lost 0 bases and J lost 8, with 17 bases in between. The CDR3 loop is CASSLVRGTPIGYTF. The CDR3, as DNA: TGCGCCAGCAGCTTGGTAAGAGGGACACCGATCGGCTACACCTTC.

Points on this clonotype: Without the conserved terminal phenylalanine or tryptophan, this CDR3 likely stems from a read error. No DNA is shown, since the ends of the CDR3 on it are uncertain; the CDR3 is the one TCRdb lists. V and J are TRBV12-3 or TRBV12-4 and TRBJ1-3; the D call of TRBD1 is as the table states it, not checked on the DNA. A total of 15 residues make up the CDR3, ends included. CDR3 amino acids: CASSPDRSSGNTICS.